This T cell receptor (beta chain) appears in the sequencing data of a study of CD8 T cells in ankylosing spondylitis. Study findings and constraints: Enrichment of disease-linked clones was reportedly significant in matched ankylosing spondylitis synovial fluid. Ankylosing spondylitis blood seemed to carry a telltale TCR beta motif made of fewer than ten highly homologous variants.

Scientists made TCR beta libraries using quantitative 5'-RACE with molecular barcodes. TCRdb fed the 5' RACE reads into MiXCR, producing one record per CDR3 protein. The sample includes tens of thousands of distinct CDR3 sequences, 10% of them seen just once. This clonotype was observed many times. Its specificity is not known. The clonotype originates from a male donor with ankylosing spondylitis or in good health (not recorded which). The sample taken for sequencing was blood, either unsorted or a sorted T cell fraction (not recorded which).

CDR3 region: CASSYGGTGFEQYF. The CDR3 nucleotides are TGTGCCAGCAGCTACGGGGGGACAGGGTTCGAGCAGTACTTC. The chain is built from TRBV11-2 and TRBJ2-7; TRBD1 matches 9 bases. V trimming: 4 bases; J trimming: 6 bases; junction bases outside the gene matches: 7. The CDR3 has 14 amino acids. Germline values: CDR1 SGHAT, CDR2 FQNNGV.